This TCR beta chain is drawn from a study of blood T cell repertoires in COVID-19. Background on the study: The cDNA or gDNA used as material had been derived from T cells, B-cell-depleted T cells, or PBMCs.

In the original processing: Cell counts per sample came from amplifying reference gene primers. The protocol was immunoSEQ multiplex PCR, while the TCRdb copy is restricted to in-frame clones and leaves out a portion. That table gives V, J and clone size, and the DNA gave D and trimming. The sample lists some 380,000 clones, approximately 86% occurring once. CDR3 length: 13 residues. V lost 2 bases and J 3 bases, leaving 7 bases between the germline ends. Germline V lookup: CDR1 WNHNN, CDR2 SYGVQD (reference sequence). V gene TRBV10-1 combines with J gene TRBJ1-1; D uncertain. Material: PBMCs or T cells enriched from blood (not recorded which). This receptor was taken from a woman aged 40 to 55 with acute COVID-19. The CDR3 DNA reads as TGCGCCAGCAGTGAGGCGGTGGACACTGAAGCTTTCTTT. Translated, it gives CASSEAVDTEAFF.